This passage covers 15 T cell receptor beta chains from one sample sequenced in a study of T cell changes during pregnancy in multiple sclerosis. Libraries were prepared by immunoSEQ multiplex PCR; TCRdb keeps only in-frame clonotypes and omits some of them. The data contain tens of thousands of clones, roughly 90% of them seen just once; the ten biggest clones take up under 0.85%. The specimen was CD4+ T cells from peripheral blood mononuclear cells, collected before pregnancy. These receptors all stem from a female donor with multiple sclerosis, enrolled in a pregnancy study.

This clone was counted between two and nine times. The chain joins TRBV19 to TRBJ1-5; TRBD1 agrees at 7 bases. V gave up 8 bases and J gave up 8 bases; unmatched junction bases: 6. The CDR3 totals 12 residues. Germline loops: CDR1 LNHDA, CDR2 SQIVND (reference sequence). The CDR3 sequence is CASGTDGEPQHF. The DNA for the CDR3 is TGTGCCAGTGGGACAGACGGAGAGCCCCAGCATTTT.

The chain links TRBV7-6 to TRBJ2-1, with 12 bases aligning to TRBD2. The CDR3 is 16 amino acids. J gave up 6 bases and V 1 base, and 4 bases lay outside the gene matches. CDR1 is SGHVS, CDR2 FNYEAQ, per germline. The CDR3 is CASSLVGLAGTNEQFF. The CDR3, as DNA: TGTGCCAGCAGCTTAGTTGGACTAGCGGGGACCAATGAGCAGTTCTTC.

The V and J genes are TRBV7-6 and TRBJ1-6; the D is unclear. The V end was cut by 5 bases, the J end by 5 bases, with 16 bases between. The CDR3 is made up of 16 amino acids. Germline-derived CDR1 and CDR2 are SGHVS and FNYEAQ. The CDR3 reads CASSQEVGPNNSPLHF. DNA of the CDR3: TGTGCCAGCAGCCAGGAGGTGGGCCCCAATAATTCACCCCTCCACTTT.

The genes are TRBV4-1 and TRBJ2-1; D might be TRBD2 (5 bases). Germline V gene data show CDR1 as MGHRA and CDR2 as YSYEKL. V lost 2 bases, J lost 7 bases, and 18 bases lay in between. The CDR3 loop spans 16 amino acids. The CDR3 loop is CASSQNPAVTANEQFF. The CDR3 nucleotides read TGCGCCAGCAGCCAAAACCCAGCGGTGACCGCAAATGAGCAGTTCTTC.

This chain uses TRBV7-7 with TRBJ2-1, with TRBD2 matching 10 bases. V dropped 5 bases and J dropped 10; count of bases not matched to a gene: 11. The CDR3 contains 15 residues. CDR1 is SSHAT and CDR2 is FNYEAQ in the germline V gene (reference sequence). Written as DNA, the CDR3 is TGTGCCAGCAGCCCCGCCCCCGCTAGCGGGAGAGAGCAGTTCTTC. Its translation is CASSPAPASGREQFF.

In this sample, this clone turned up a few times. The genes are TRBV13 and TRBJ2-1; the D gene is possibly TRBD1 (6 bases). The CDR3 is 15 residues long. Per germline, CDR1 PRHDT and CDR2 FYEKMQ (reference sequence). Trimming left V 7 bases short and J 4 bases short, with 17 bases between. The CDR3 nucleotides read TGTGCCAGCAACTCAGCAGGGGCGCGGTACAATGAGCAGTTCTTC. It specifies CASNSAGARYNEQFF.

The V and J genes are TRBV5-1 and TRBJ2-2; TRBD2 matches at 11 bases. With 3 bases clipped from V and 1 base from J, the junction kept 5 bases outside the gene matches. CDR1 is SGHRS, CDR2 YFSETQ, per germline. The CDR3 loop spans 17 amino acids. CDR3 coding DNA: TGCGCCAGCAGCTCCTATCTAGCGGGGGGGAACACCGGGGAGCTGTTTTTT. Translated: CASSSYLAGGNTGELFF.

The V and J genes are TRBV27 and TRBJ1-2, with TRBD1 matching 9 bases. CDR3 length equals 15 residues. Germline V gives CDR1 MNHEY, CDR2 SMNVEV (reference sequence). V gave up 5 bases and J gave up 4 bases; unmatched junction bases: 8. CDR3 in amino acids: CASSPYDRGTYGYTF. CDR3 nucleotides: TGTGCCAGCAGTCCATACGACAGGGGGACCTATGGCTACACCTTC.

V gene TRBV10-3 combines with J gene TRBJ1-4; D possibly corresponds to TRBD1 (5 bases). The CDR3 length is 15 residues. Per germline, CDR1 ENHRY and CDR2 SYGVKD. The ends were cut back, 3 bases at V and 1 base at J, with 9 bases in the middle. The CDR3 DNA reads as TGTGCCATCAGTGAAAAGGGGTTAACTAATGAAAAACTGTTTTTT. Translation: CAISEKGLTNEKLFF.

The chain links TRBV5-8 to TRBJ2-1; a weak D match, TRBD2 (5 bases). The CDR3 is 15 amino acids. Germline V gives CDR1 SGHTS, CDR2 YDEGEE. Trimming removed 3 bases at V and 10 bases at J, with 20 bases between. CDR3 in amino acids: CASSSYSLRTREQFF. The DNA of the CDR3 is TGTGCCAGCAGCTCCTACTCCCTTCGGACTCGGGAGCAGTTCTTC.

CDR3 coding DNA: TGTGCCAGTAGTAAGGGGGAATGGGGCTCCGAGCAGTACTTC. This codes for CASSKGEWGSEQYF. The V call is TRBV19, the J call TRBJ2-7; D perhaps matches TRBD1 (6 bases). Trimming stripped 4 bases from V and 6 bases from J, with 16 bases between. The CDR3 is 14 residues long. Germline CDR1 and CDR2: LNHDA and SQIVND (reference sequence).

The chain employs TRBV4-3 and TRBJ2-1, with D tentatively TRBD2 (5 bases). V dropped 1 base and J dropped 7 bases, with 17 bases sitting between them. The CDR3 contains 16 residues. Germline CDR1 and CDR2: LGHNA and YSLEER. CDR3 in DNA: TGCGCCAGCAGCCAAGTCCTCCGGGGTTTAGGGAATGAGCAGTTCTTC. Amino acid sequence: CASSQVLRGLGNEQFF.

The chain has TRBV2 and TRBJ1-2; TRBD1 matches at 10 bases. The CDR3 is 15 amino acids. Germline lookup yields CDR1 SNHLY and CDR2 FYNNEI. V dropped 5 bases and J dropped 2; count of bases not matched to a gene: 5. The CDR3 protein is CASSIGQGGNYGYTF. In DNA form, the CDR3 reads TGTGCCAGCAGTATCGGACAGGGGGGAAACTATGGCTACACCTTC.

The chain combines TRBV4-2 with TRBJ2-6; D gene uncertain. Trimming cost V 4 bases and J 4 bases, with 11 bases left between them. Germline loops: CDR1 LGHNA, CDR2 YNFKEQ. This CDR3 comprises 15 residues. CDR3 loop: CASSPLVSGANVLTF. The DNA of the CDR3 is TGTGCCAGCAGCCCCTTAGTCTCCGGGGCCAACGTCCTGACTTTC.

This clone was seen a single time. Other DNA sequences in the same sample also yield this CDR3. This sequence joins TRBV18 and TRBJ2-1; D perhaps matches TRBD1 (5 bases). The V end lost 3 bases, the J end lost 7 bases, and 13 bases lay between the germline ends. Looked up from germline, CDR1 is KGHSH and CDR2 is LQKENI. This CDR3 region has 14 residues. The CDR3 spells CASSPGTGRNEQFF. In nucleotides, the CDR3 is TGTGCCAGCTCACCGGGCACAGGACGAAATGAGCAGTTCTTC. The whole variable domain, filled in from reference TRBV18 and TRBJ2-1, reads NAGVMQNPRHLVRRRGQEARLRCSPMKGHSHVYWYRQLPEEGLKFMVYLQKENIIDESGMPKERFSAEFPKEGPSILRIQQVVRGDSAAYFCASSPGTGRNEQFFGPGTRLTVL.